Listed below are T cell receptor beta chains from one sample, sequenced in a study of CD8+ T cells in alopecia areata. The repertoire was sequenced with immunoSEQ multiplex PCR; TCRdb's copy has only in-frame clones and lacks some. The sample has more than 100,000 clones; just over 85% are singletons. Sequenced material: CD8+ T cells sorted from blood, taken between weeks 30 and 35, from a patient treated with tofacitinib. The receptors stem from a human donor with alopecia areata. CDR3s leave out the opening cysteine and the closing phenylalanine or tryptophan. The D gene is left open where the match is weak.

j_call,v_call,d_call,cdr3_aa
TRBJ2-3,TRBV30,TRBD1,AWSRKWGQYTDTQY
TRBJ2-5,TRBV29-1,NA,SHSEGGETQY
TRBJ1-2,TRBV2,NA,ASSAGTSSNYGYT
TRBJ2-2,TRBV7-7,NA,ASSLSLSDTGELF
TRBJ2-1,TRBV2,TRBD1,ASSGANRGYNEQF
TRBJ2-5,TRBV7-9,NA,ASSPRAGSVGETQY
TRBJ2-1,TRBV13,NA,ASSRTGRGEQF
TRBJ2-1,TRBV6-1,NA,ASSEHSRSSYNEQF
TRBJ2-1,TRBV10-3,TRBD2,AISDAGAGLPNNEQF
TRBJ2-3,TRBV5-4,TRBD2,ASSLTSGDTQY
TRBJ1-2,TRBV7-9,NA,ASTELQGNYGYT
TRBJ1-2,TRBV27,TRBD1,ASSTQRQGAYGYT
TRBJ2-3,TRBV9,NA,ASSEGGTLMDTQY
TRBJ1-1,TRBV5-1,NA,ASSPGDTEAF
TRBJ2-1,TRBV6-5,NA,ASSWDSNNEQF
TRBJ2-7,TRBV25-1,NA,ASSEGPYEQY
TRBJ2-5,TRBV25-1,TRBD2,ASSEGGELAGEETQY
TRBJ2-2,TRBV7-8,NA,ASSLGPTGELF
TRBJ2-7,TRBV7-6,TRBD1,ASSSGTDFPYEQY
TRBJ2-7,TRBV6-5,NA,ASSSVGTTYEQY
TRBJ2-1,TRBV5-5,NA,ASSWAGPEQF
TRBJ2-1,TRBV27,NA,ASSLLAYRPAGGNEQF
NA,TRBV6-5,TRBD1,ASIGGTGFYEQY
TRBJ1-2,TRBV6-5,TRBD1,ASSGTGAGYT
TRBJ2-1,TRBV27,TRBD2,ASSLSPGLATGVNEQF
TRBJ1-2,TRBV27,TRBD1,ASGRPGGVYGYT
TRBJ2-1,TRBV9,TRBD1,ASSVEGQGRDEQF
TRBJ2-1,TRBV5-6,NA,ASNQMDSPVVDEQF
TRBJ1-5,TRBV2,TRBD1,ASSDQGGYNQPQH
TRBJ2-3,TRBV27,NA,ASMKNTDTQY
TRBJ2-5,TRBV29-1,NA,SVEDLGAEEETQY
TRBJ1-3,TRBV29-1,TRBD1,SGGGTDRGFGNTIY
TRBJ2-7,TRBV27,NA,ASSPQGSGSYEQY
TRBJ2-1,TRBV11-2,NA,ASSLESTNEQF
TRBJ2-1,TRBV2,NA,ASWTIFDEQF
TRBJ1-5,TRBV27,NA,ASSLSGGQPQH
TRBJ2-1,TRBV9,TRBD1,ASSDLQGHPYNEQF
TRBJ2-7,TRBV2,TRBD2,ASSVDSRGVIAYEQY
TRBJ2-1,TRBV7-2,TRBD2,ASSPAREGAYNEQF
TRBJ2-7,TRBV13,TRBD2,ASSLSGSASYEQY
TRBJ2-3,TRBV9,NA,ASSGTRADTQY
TRBJ2-1,TRBV30,TRBD2,GGQLAGARNEQF
TRBJ1-5,TRBV6-5,NA,ASTPSGPGPQH
TRBJ2-1,TRBV7-9,TRBD2,ASSLGTSSDEQF
TRBJ1-2,TRBV9,TRBD1,ASRGTGIDYGYT
TRBJ2-3,TRBV15,TRBD2,ATSSETSGVDTQY
TRBJ2-7,TRBV9,NA,ASSGGNSYEQY
TRBJ2-7,TRBV7-8,NA,ASSDGADYEQY
TRBJ2-7,TRBV5-1,TRBD2,ASSLGSGGREEQY
TRBJ1-6,TRBV5-6,NA,ASSGGDYNSPLH